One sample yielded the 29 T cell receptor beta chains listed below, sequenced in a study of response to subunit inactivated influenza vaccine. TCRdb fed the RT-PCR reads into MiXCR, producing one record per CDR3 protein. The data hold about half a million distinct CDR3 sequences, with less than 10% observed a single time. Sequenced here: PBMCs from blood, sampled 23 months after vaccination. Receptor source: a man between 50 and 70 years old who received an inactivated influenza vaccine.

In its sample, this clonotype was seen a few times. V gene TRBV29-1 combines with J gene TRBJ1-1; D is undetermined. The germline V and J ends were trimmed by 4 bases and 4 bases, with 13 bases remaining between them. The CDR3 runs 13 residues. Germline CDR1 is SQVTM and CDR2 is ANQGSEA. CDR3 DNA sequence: TGCAGCGTTGCCGTTTCAGGAGGCACTGAAGCTTTCTTT. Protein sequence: CSVAVSGGTEAFF.

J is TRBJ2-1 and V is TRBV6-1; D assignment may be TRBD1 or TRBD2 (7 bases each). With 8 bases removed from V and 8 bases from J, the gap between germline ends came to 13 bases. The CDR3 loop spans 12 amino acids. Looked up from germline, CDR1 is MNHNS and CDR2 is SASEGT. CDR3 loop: CASGRGQDEQFF. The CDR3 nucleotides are TGTGCCAGCGGGAGGGGGCAAGATGAGCAGTTCTTC.

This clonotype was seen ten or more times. CDR3 in DNA: TGCAGCGGGTTACGGGGGTGGGATGACGAGCAGTACTTC. Protein sequence: CSGLRGWDDEQYF. This sequence joins TRBV29-1 and TRBJ2-7; a weak D match, TRBD2 (6 bases). Germline CDR1 and CDR2: SQVTM and ANQGSEA. V dropped 7 bases and J dropped 5 bases, with 18 bases sitting between them. This CDR3 region has 13 residues.

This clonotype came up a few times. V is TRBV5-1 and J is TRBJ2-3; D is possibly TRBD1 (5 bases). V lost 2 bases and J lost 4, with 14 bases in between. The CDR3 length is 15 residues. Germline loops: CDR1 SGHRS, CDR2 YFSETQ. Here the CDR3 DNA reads TGCGCCAGCAGCTTCCAGGGAAGTGGGGCAGATACGCAGTATTTT. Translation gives CASSFQGSGADTQYF.

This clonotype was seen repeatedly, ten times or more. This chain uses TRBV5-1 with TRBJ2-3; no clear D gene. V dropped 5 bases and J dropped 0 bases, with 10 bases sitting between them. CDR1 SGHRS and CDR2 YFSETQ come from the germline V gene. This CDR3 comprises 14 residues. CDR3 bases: TGCGCCAGCAGTACCCAGAGTAGCACAGATACGCAGTATTTT. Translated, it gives CASSTQSSTDTQYF.

CDR3 nucleotides: TGCAGTGCACCCGACAGGGGCCAAGGATGGGGTACCGGGGAGCTGTTTTTT. Protein sequence: CSAPDRGQGWGTGELFF. The chain uses TRBV20-1 and TRBJ2-2; the match to TRBD1 covers 8 bases. J gave up 5 bases and V 6 bases, and 17 bases lay outside the gene matches. Looked up from germline, CDR1 is DFQATT and CDR2 is SNEGSKA (reference sequence). The CDR3 is 17 amino acids.

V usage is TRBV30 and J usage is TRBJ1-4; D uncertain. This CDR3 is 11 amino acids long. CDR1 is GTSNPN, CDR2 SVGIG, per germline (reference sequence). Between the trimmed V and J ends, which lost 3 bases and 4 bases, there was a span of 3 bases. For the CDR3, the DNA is TGTGCCTGGAGCTTTAATGAAAAACTGTTTTTT. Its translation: CAWSFNEKLFF.

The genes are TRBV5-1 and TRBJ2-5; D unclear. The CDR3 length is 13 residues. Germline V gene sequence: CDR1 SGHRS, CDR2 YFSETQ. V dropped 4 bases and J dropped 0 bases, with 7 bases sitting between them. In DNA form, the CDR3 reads TGCGCCAGCAGCGGGTCAGACCAAGAGACCCAGTACTTC. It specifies CASSGSDQETQYF.

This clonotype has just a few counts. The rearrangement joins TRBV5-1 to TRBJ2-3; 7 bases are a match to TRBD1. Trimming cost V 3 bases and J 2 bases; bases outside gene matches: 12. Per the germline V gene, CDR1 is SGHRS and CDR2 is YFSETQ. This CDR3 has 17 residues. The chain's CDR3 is CASSYGQDQPITDTQYF. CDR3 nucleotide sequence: TGCGCCAGCAGCTATGGACAGGACCAACCCATCACAGATACGCAGTATTTT.

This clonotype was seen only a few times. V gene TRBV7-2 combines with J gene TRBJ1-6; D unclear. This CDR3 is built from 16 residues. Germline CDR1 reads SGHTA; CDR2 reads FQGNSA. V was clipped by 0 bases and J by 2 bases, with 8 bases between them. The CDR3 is CASSLAVIPYNSPLHF. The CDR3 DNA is TGTGCCAGCAGCTTAGCCGTAATACCCTATAATTCACCCCTCCACTTT.

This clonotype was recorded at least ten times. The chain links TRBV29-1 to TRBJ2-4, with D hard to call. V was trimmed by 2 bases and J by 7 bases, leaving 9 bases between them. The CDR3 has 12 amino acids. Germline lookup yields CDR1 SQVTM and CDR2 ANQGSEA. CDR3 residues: CSVELGGNIQYF. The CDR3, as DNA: TGCAGCGTTGAATTAGGCGGTAACATTCAGTACTTC.

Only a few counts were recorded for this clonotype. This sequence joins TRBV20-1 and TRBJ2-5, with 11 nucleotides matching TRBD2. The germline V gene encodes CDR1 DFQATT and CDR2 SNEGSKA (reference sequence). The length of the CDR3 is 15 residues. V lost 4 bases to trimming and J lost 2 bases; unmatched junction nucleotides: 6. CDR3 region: CSATGLAEAQETQYF. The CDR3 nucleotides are TGCAGTGCTACGGGACTAGCGGAGGCTCAAGAGACCCAGTACTTC.

The CDR3 protein is CASSFDLLDRANEQFF. The CDR3 DNA reads TGTGCCAGCAGCTTCGACCTATTGGACAGGGCCAATGAGCAGTTCTTC. This sequence joins TRBV7-2 and TRBJ2-1, with 8 bases fitting TRBD1. In germline, CDR1 is SGHTA, CDR2 FQGNSA. The length of the CDR3 is 16 residues. The J segment lost 6 bases and the V segment lost 3 bases, leaving 10 bases of the junction unmatched.

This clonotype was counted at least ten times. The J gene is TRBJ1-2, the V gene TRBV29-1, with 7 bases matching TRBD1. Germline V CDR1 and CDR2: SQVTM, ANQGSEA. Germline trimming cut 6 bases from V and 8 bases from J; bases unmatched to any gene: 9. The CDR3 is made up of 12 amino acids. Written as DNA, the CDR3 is TGCAGCGTACAGACAGGGCGGGGAGGCTACACCTTC. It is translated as CSVQTGRGGYTF.

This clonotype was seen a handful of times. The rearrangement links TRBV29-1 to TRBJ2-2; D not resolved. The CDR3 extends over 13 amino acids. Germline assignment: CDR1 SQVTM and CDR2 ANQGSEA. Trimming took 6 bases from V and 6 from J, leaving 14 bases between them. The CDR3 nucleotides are TGCAGCGTGGGAAGGGATCTGGCCGGGGAGCTGTTTTTT. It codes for CSVGRDLAGELFF.

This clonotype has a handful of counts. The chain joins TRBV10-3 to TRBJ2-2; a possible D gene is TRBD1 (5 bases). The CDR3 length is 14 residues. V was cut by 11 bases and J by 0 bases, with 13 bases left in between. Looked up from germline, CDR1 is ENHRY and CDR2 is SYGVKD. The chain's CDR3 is CASRQSPNTGELFF. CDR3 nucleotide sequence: TGTGCCTCCAGACAGAGCCCGAACACCGGGGAGCTGTTTTTT.

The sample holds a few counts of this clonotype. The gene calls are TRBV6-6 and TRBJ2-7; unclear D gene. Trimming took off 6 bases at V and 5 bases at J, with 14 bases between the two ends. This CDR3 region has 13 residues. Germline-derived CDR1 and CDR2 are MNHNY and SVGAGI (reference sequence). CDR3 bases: TGTGCCAGCAGAGATCCGGCCCTTCACGAGCAGTACTTC. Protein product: CASRDPALHEQYF.

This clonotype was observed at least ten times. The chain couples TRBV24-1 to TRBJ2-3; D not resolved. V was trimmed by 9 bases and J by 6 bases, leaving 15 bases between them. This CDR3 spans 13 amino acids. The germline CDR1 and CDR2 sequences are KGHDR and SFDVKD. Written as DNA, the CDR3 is TGTGCCACCCGGTCGGGCACGACTGATACGCAGTATTTT. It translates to CATRSGTTDTQYF.

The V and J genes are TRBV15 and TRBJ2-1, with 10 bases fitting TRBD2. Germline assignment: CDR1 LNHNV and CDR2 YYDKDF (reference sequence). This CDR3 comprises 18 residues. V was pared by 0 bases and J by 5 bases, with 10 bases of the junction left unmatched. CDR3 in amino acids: CATSRDRLGLAGDNEQFF. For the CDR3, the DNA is TGTGCCACCAGCAGAGATCGATTGGGGCTAGCGGGAGACAATGAGCAGTTCTTC.

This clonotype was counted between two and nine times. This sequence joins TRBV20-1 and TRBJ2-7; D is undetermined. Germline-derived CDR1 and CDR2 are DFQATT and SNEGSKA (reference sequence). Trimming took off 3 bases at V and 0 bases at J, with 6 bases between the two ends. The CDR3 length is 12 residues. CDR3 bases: TGCAGTGCTAGCGACCTCTCCTACGAGCAGTACTTC. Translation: CSASDLSYEQYF.

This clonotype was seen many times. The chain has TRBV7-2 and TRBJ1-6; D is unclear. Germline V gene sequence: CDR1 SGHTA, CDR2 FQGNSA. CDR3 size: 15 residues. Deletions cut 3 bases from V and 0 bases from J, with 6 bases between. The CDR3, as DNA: TGTGCCAGCAGCTTTGTGGGCTCCTATAATTCACCCCTCCACTTT. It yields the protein CASSFVGSYNSPLHF.

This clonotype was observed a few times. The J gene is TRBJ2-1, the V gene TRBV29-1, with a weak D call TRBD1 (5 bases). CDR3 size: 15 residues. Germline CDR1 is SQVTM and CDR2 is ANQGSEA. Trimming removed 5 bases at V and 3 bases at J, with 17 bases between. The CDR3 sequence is CSVLRGILDYNEQFF. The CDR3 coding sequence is TGCAGCGTTCTAAGGGGTATACTTGACTACAATGAGCAGTTCTTC.

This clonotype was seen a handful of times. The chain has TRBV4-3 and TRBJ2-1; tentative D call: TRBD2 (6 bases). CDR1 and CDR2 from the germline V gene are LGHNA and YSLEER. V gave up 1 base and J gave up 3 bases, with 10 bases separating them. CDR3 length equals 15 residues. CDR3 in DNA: TGCGCCAGCAGCCAAGCTCCAGCGGGCTACAATGAGCAGTTCTTC. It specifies CASSQAPAGYNEQFF.

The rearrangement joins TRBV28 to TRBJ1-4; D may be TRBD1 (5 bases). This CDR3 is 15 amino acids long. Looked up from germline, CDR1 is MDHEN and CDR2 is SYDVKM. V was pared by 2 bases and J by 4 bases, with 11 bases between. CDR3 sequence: CASSLGGDLNEKLFF. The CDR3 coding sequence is TGTGCCAGCAGTTTAGGCGGGGACCTTAATGAAAAACTGTTTTTT.

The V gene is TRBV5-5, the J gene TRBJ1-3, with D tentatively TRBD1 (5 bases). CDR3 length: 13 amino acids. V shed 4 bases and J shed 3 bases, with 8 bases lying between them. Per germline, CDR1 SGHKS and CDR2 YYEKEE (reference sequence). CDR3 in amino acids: CASSLTDGNTIYF. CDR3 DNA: TGTGCCAGCAGCCTGACAGATGGAAACACCATATATTTT.

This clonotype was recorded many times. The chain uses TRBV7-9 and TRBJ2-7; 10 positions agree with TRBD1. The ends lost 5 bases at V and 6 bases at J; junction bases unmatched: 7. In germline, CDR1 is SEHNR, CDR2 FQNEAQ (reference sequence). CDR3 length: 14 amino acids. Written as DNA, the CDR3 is TGTGCCAGCAGCACCGGGACAGGGGACTCCGAGCAGTACTTC. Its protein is CASSTGTGDSEQYF.

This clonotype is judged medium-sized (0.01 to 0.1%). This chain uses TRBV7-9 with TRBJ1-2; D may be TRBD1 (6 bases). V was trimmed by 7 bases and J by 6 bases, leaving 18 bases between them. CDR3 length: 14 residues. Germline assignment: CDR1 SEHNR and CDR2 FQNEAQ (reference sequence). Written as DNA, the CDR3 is TGTGCCAGCACCGAGTCCGGGGGGGCCCATGGCTACACCTTC. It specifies CASTESGGAHGYTF.

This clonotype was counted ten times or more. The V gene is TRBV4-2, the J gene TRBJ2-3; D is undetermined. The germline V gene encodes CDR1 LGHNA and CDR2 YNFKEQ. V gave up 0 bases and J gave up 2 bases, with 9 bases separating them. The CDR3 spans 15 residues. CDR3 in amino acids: CASSQERTITDTQYF. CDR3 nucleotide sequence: TGTGCCAGCAGCCAAGAACGGACCATCACAGATACGCAGTATTTT.

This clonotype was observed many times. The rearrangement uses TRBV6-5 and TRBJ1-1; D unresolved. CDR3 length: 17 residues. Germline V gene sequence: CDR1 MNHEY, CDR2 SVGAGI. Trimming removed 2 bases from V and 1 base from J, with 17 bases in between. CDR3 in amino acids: CASSYAQTRGANTEAFF. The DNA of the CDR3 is TGTGCCAGCAGTTACGCCCAGACCCGGGGAGCGAACACTGAAGCTTTCTTT.